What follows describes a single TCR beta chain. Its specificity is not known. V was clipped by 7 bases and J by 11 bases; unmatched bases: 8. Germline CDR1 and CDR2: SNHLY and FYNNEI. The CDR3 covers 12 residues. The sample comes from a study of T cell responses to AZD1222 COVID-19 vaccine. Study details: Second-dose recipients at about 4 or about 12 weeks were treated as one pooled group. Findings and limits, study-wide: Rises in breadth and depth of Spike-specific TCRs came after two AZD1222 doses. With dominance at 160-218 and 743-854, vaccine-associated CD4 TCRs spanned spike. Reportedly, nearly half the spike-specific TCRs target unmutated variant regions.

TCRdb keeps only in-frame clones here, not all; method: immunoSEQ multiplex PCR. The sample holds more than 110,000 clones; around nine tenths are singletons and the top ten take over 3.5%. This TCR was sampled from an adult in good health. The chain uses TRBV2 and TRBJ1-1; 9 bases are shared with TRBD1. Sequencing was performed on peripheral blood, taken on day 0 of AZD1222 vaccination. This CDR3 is CASTSDRGGAFF. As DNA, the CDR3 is TGTGCCAGCACCTCCGACAGGGGGGGCGCTTTCTTT.